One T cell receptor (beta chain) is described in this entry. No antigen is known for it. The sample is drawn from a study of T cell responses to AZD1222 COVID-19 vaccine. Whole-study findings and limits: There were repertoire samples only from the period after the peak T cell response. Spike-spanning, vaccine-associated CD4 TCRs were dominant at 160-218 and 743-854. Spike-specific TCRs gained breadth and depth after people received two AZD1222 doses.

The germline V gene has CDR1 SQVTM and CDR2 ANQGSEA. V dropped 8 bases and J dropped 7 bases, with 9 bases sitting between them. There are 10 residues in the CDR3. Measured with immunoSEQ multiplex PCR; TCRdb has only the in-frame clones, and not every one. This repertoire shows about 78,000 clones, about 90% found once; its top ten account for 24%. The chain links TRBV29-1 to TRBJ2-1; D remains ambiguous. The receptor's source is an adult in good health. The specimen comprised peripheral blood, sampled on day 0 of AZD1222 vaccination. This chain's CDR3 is CSYSTNEQFF. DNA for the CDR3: TGCAGCTATAGCACGAATGAGCAGTTCTTC.